These T cell receptor beta chains were read from a single sample in a study of identifying expanded T cells in peripheral blood. Sequencing used immunoSEQ multiplex PCR; TCRdb keeps in-frame clones, though not all of them. The sample contains about 58,000 clones, roughly 90% of which appear only once. Material: blood. The receptor set was obtained from a person aged 18 to 75 in good health. Both conserved end residues are part of each CDR3. The D gene is left open where the match is weak. Not every row has a clone size; where given, it reads once, few, many or a size class.

>NA|TRBV5-1|NA|TRBJ1-2
CASSLGGANTNYGYTF
TGCGCCAGCAGCTTGGGAGGAGCTAACACTAACTATGGCTACACCTTC
>NA|TRBV6-1|NA|TRBJ1-2
CASSEGGGYGYTF
TGTGCCAGCAGTGAGGGGGGTGGGTATGGCTACACCTTC
>NA|TRBV19|TRBD1|TRBJ1-2
CASSFTGGGYGYTF
TGTGCCAGTAGTTTTACAGGGGGCGGCTATGGCTACACCTTC
>NA|TRBV6-5|NA|TRBJ2-7
CASSEGEAIEQYF
TGTGCCAGCAGCGAGGGGGAAGCAATCGAGCAGTACTTC
>NA|TRBV7-2|TRBD1|TRBJ1-3
CASSSSTGGSSGNTIYF
TGTGCCAGCAGCTCTTCGACAGGGGGCTCCTCTGGAAACACCATATATTTT
>NA|TRBV4-2|TRBD1|TRBJ1-2
CASSQEPQGGFYGYTF
TGTGCCAGCAGCCAAGAACCCCAGGGGGGTTTCTATGGCTACACCTTC
>NA|TRBV4-3|NA|TRBJ2-1
CASSQVTRADEQFF
TGCGCCAGCAGCCAAGTAACCCGTGCAGATGAGCAGTTCTTC
>NA|TRBV29-1|NA|TRBJ1-1
CSVVRDTGNTEAFF
TGCAGCGTTGTGAGGGACACAGGGAACACTGAAGCTTTCTTT
>once|TRBV10-3|NA|TRBJ2-3
CAISEGGLPNTDTQYF
TGTGCCATCAGTGAAGGGGGGCTACCGAACACAGATACGCAGTATTTT
>NA|TRBV28|NA|TRBJ2-5
CASRLSGLETQYF
NA
>NA|TRBV6-4|TRBD2|TRBJ2-3
CASSDGGSETDTQYF
TGTGCCAGCAGTGATGGCGGGAGCGAGACAGATACGCAGTATTTT
>NA|TRBV6-4|NA|TRBJ2-3
CASSDGQGSTDTQYF
TGTGCCAGCAGTGACGGGCAGGGAAGCACAGATACGCAGTATTTT
>NA|TRBV7-7|TRBD2|TRBJ2-7
CASSSEKGTSGRSLVHEQYF
TGTGCCAGCAGCTCGGAAAAAGGGACTAGCGGGAGGTCCTTGGTTCACGAGCAGTACTTC
>once|TRBV6-6|NA|TRBJ2-3
CASSYPQNRDTQYF
TGTGCCAGCAGTTACCCCCAAAACCGGGATACGCAGTATTTT
>NA|TRBV11-2|NA|TRBJ2-7
CASSLSGSGLYEQYF
TGTGCCAGCAGCTTATCAGGATCGGGGCTCTACGAGCAGTACTTC
>NA|TRBV19|NA|TRBJ2-7
CASSEVGGLSYEQYF
TGTGCCAGTAGTGAGGTCGGGGGCCTTTCCTACGAGCAGTACTTC
>NA|TRBV7-3|NA|TRBJ2-2
CASSASSRLNTGELFF
TGTGCCAGCAGCGCCAGTTCGCGCTTGAACACCGGGGAGCTGTTTTTT
>NA|TRBV5-1|TRBD1|TRBJ2-7
CASSLTGQAYEQYF
TGCGCCAGCAGCTTGACGGGACAGGCCTACGAGCAGTACTTC
>NA|TRBV2|NA|TRBJ1-2
CASRDGFYGYTF
TGTGCCAGCAGGGACGGATTCTATGGCTACACCTTC
>few|TRBV5-1|NA|TRBJ1-5
CASSQTVGQPQHF
TGCGCCAGCAGCCAAACAGTCGGACAGCCCCAGCATTTT
>NA|TRBV7-2|TRBD2|TRBJ2-7
CASSPRLAGYEQYF
TGTGCCAGCAGCCCCAGACTAGCAGGGTACGAGCAGTACTTC
>NA|TRBV4-1|NA|TRBJ2-3
CASSLQGADTQYF
TGCGCCAGCAGCCTCCAAGGAGCCGATACGCAGTATTTT
>NA|TRBV11-2|TRBD1|TRBJ1-1
CASSMARQGAVFTEAFF
TGTGCCAGCAGCATGGCCCGACAGGGGGCTGTGTTCACTGAAGCTTTCTTT
>NA|TRBV9|NA|TRBJ1-2
CASSARAGYGYTF
TGTGCCAGCAGCGCCCGGGCCGGCTATGGCTACACCTTC
>NA|TRBV5-1|NA|TRBJ2-2
CASSLVVSGGELFF
TGCGCCAGCAGCTTGGTTGTATCGGGCGGGGAGCTGTTTTTT
>NA|TRBV2|TRBD1|TRBJ1-2
CASTDRVGYGYTF
TGTGCCAGCACGGACAGGGTCGGCTATGGCTACACCTTC
>NA|TRBV18|NA|TRBJ1-2
CASSPTSGDGYTF
TGTGCCAGCTCACCGACCTCAGGGGATGGCTACACCTTC
>NA|TRBV14|NA|TRBJ1-2
CASSQDPNYGYTF
TGTGCCAGCAGCCAAGACCCTAACTATGGCTACACCTTC
>NA|TRBV5-4|TRBD1|TRBJ2-6
CASSLGQGYLSGANVLTF
TGTGCCAGCAGCTTGGGACAGGGTTATCTCTCTGGGGCCAACGTCCTGACTTTC
>NA|TRBV18|NA|TRBJ2-2
CASSPTGGANTGELFF
TGTGCCAGCTCACCCACGGGGGGCGCGAACACCGGGGAGCTGTTTTTT
>once|TRBV27|NA|TRBJ2-5
CASRGFTGRETQYF
TGTGCCAGCAGAGGTTTCACAGGGCGAGAGACCCAGTACTTC
>NA|TRBV6-6|TRBD1|TRBJ2-4
CASSYSSGTEKNIQYF
TGTGCCAGCAGTTACTCATCCGGGACAGAGAAAAACATTCAGTACTTC
>NA|TRBV6-5|NA|TRBJ2-4
CASSYSENRVIQYF
TGTGCCAGCAGTTACTCGGAGAATAGGGTCATTCAGTACTTC
>NA|TRBV25-1|NA|TRBJ1-4
CASSEVGGRSGKLFF
TGTGCCAGCAGTGAGGTCGGGGGGCGCTCCGGAAAACTGTTTTTT
>NA|TRBV6-1|NA|TRBJ1-3
CASSESVEGSGNTIYF
TGTGCCAGCAGTGAATCCGTAGAGGGCTCTGGAAACACCATATATTTT